This T cell receptor (beta chain) was recovered during a study of cytomegalovirus exposure and HLA in healthy donors. General study results and limits: For presence/absence analyses, sequencing depth was assumed to be roughly uniform across donors. It is likely that the observed cluster of highly shared sequence variants was a sequencing artifact.

The CDR3 spans 15 residues. Trimming left V 3 bases short and J 1 base short, with 12 bases between. The V gene's germline CDR1 is GTSNPN and CDR2 SVGIG (reference sequence). The PCR was carried out with 60 Vbeta primers and 13 Jbeta primers. The assay was immunoSEQ multiplex PCR, and TCRdb's table has in-frame clones only and misses some. Seen in this sample are 90,000 to 130,000 clones; the ten most common clones hold around 7%. As to this clone: Antigen unknown.

The sequence was obtained from a man between 35 and 55 years old in good health and CMV-seropositive. V and J are TRBV30 and TRBJ2-2; possible D gene TRBD1, 6 bases. The sequencing sample was made of PBMCs. The CDR3 is CAWSRDTLNTGELFF. CDR3 sequence (DNA): TGTGCCTGGAGCCGGGACACACTGAACACCGGGGAGCTGTTTTTT.